Given below is one T cell receptor beta chain in context. Its target is not known. The sample originates from a study of T-cell reconstitution after alpha-beta-depleted transplantation in children. The study's findings and limits: Surviving recipient cells, namely T cells and thymic progenitors, were the source of high day-60 TCRbeta diversity in some patients. At the one-year point after transplant, T-cell counts and TCRbeta diversity were found to come mostly from T cells that had been newly produced.

This CDR3 is built from 16 residues. The V gene end was trimmed by 1 base and the J gene end by 6 bases; junction bases not matched to a gene: 10. Germline V gives CDR1 SGHTA, CDR2 FQGNSA. Unique molecular identifiers were incorporated into the prepared TCRbeta library. Each CDR3 protein gets one entry after TCRdb re-called the PCR reads with MiXCR. This sample has about 440,000 distinct CDR3 sequences; 43% occur once, and the top ten carry under 30%. The rearrangement joins TRBV7-2 to TRBJ2-7; 9 nucleotides align to TRBD2. The origin of this receptor is a girl aged 2-15 years with aplastic anemia, due to receive a stem cell transplant. Sequenced material: PBMCs, taken before TCRalphabeta/CD19-depleted stem cell transplant. CDR3 in DNA: TGTGCCAGCAGCTTAGGGTTGCGCGGGAGGGCCATCGAGCAGTACTTC. Translation: CASSLGLRGRAIEQYF.